This T cell receptor beta chain came from a study of OX40 agonist ivuxolimab in advanced cancers. Looking at the study overall: Age averaged around 60 years (range roughly 20 to 90), and around 87% were male. The study, taken as a whole, reports: There were, on average, more expanded clones in CD8+ T cells than in CD4+.

Trimming took 0 bases from V and 7 from J, leaving 5 bases between them. The CDR3 totals 12 residues. Germline CDR1 SGHNT, CDR2 YENEEA. Using immunoSEQ multiplex PCR, the repertoire was profiled, and TCRdb retains in-frame clones only, with some absent. The sample has 55,000 to 75,000 clones; approximately 91% are singletons. Peripheral blood came from all dose cohorts at three timepoints. In the case of this clone: As yet, its antigen is unknown.

The material was CD4+ or CD8+ T cells sorted from blood, obtained in a trial of the OX40 agonist ivuxolimab. The V and J genes are TRBV11-3 and TRBJ2-3; unclear D gene. This receptor was identified in an adult with an advanced solid tumor such as melanoma, head and neck, liver or kidney cancer. CDR3 nucleotides: TGTGCCAGCAGCTTAGAAGGGAATACGCAGTATTTT. It encodes CASSLEGNTQYF.